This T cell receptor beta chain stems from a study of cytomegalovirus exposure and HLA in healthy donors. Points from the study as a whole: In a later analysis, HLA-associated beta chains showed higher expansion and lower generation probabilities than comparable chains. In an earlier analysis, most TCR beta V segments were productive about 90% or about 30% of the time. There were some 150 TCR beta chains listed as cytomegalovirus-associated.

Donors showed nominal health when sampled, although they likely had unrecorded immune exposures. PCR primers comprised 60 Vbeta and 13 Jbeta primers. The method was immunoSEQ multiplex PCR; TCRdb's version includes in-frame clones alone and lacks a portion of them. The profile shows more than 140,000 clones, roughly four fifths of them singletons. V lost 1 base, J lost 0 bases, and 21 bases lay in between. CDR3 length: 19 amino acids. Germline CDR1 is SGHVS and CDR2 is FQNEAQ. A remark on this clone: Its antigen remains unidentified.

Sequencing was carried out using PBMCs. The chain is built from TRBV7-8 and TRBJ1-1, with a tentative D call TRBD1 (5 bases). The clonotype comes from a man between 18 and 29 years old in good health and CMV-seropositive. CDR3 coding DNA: TGTGCCAGCAGCTTAGGCAGGCGGGGGGTGACGGTCATGAACACTGAAGCTTTCTTT. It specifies CASSLGRRGVTVMNTEAFF.